Sequencing of this T cell receptor (beta chain) was carried out in a study of T cells in Graves' hyperthyroidism and ophthalmopathy. Concerning this clonotype itself: Antigen specificity is unknown.

The diagnoses drew upon clinical symptoms, serum thyroxine and TRAb, thyroid ultrasound and orbital computed tomography. TCR beta CDR3 region amplification was performed from RNA transcripts. TCR CDR3 regions were first amplified by RT-PCR with HTBI primers. TCRdb ran MiXCR on the multiplex PCR reads and lists one entry per CDR3 protein. The sample lists hundreds of thousands of distinct CDR3 sequences, about 45% occurring once. General study findings and limits: Most clonotypes expanded in the thyroid (above 0.001) were also present in blood.

Sequenced: peripheral blood or thyroid tissue (not recorded which). This TCR came from an adult man with Graves' disease, either hyperthyroidism or ophthalmopathy (not recorded which).

CDR3 DNA sequence: TGTGCCAGCAGTGATTTCACTAGCGGGGGATTCTACGAGCAGTACTTC. It translates to CASSDFTSGGFYEQYF. This rearrangement joins TRBV2 to TRBJ2-7, with 11 bases lining up with TRBD2. The CDR3 consists of 16 residues. CDR1 is SNHLY, CDR2 FYNNEI, per germline. Germline trimming cut 3 bases from V and 3 bases from J; bases unmatched to any gene: 7. Using reference TRBV2 and TRBJ2-7 for the parts outside the CDR3, the full variable domain is EPEVTQTPSHQVTQMGQEVILRCVPISNHLYFYWYRQILGQKVEFLVSFYNNEISEKSEIFDDQFSVERPDGSNFTLKIRSTKLEDSAMYFCASSDFTSGGFYEQYFGPGTRLTVT.